This TCR beta chain was recorded in a study of human T cells and chemical hapten exposure. Overall study results and limits: With DPC sensitization, TCRs exceeding 1 in 1000 frequency showed no change.

Individual cDNA molecules each carried unique molecular identifiers attached by the library. TCRdb recomputed calls from the RACE reads with MiXCR, one row per CDR3 protein. The table includes approximately 370,000 distinct CDR3 sequences, about 5% detected once. Time point here: pre-sensitization, week 0. Treatment given: therapeutic diphenylcyclopropenone sensitization with weekly scalp DPC. Details on this clonotype: Its antigen remains unknown.

This TCR derives from a woman under 30 with alopecia areata. Some clones in this sample may be carry-over from other donors' samples. The specimen was whole blood, collected in connection with sensitization to the hapten diphenylcyclopropenone (DPC).

The CDR3 DNA is TGTGCCATCAGTGAAATGCTTGGAGTTTCGGACGAAAAACTGTTTTTT. It encodes CAISEMLGVSDEKLFF. The chain is built from TRBV10-3 and TRBJ1-4; no reliable D call. V lost 3 bases, J lost 8 bases, and 19 bases lay in between. CDR3 length: 16 amino acids. Germline V gene data show CDR1 as ENHRY and CDR2 as SYGVKD.